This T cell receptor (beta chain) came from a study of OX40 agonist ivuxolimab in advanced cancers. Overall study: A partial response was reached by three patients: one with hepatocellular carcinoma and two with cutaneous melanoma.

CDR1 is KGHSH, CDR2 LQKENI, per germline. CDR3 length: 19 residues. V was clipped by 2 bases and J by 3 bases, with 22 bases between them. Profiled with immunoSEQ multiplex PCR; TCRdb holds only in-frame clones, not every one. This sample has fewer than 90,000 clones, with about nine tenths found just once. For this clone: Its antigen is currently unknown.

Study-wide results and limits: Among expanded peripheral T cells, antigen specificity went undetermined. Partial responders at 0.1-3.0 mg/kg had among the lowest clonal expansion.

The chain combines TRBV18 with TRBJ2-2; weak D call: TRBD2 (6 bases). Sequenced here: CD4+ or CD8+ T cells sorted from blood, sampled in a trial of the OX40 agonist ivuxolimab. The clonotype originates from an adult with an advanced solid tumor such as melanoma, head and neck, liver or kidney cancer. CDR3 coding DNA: TGTGCCAGCTCACCATTAGCGGTGACGCCCTGGGCTGACACCGGGGAGCTGTTTTTT. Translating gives CASSPLAVTPWADTGELFF. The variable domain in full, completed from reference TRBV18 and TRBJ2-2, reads NAGVMQNPRHLVRRRGQEARLRCSPMKGHSHVYWYRQLPEEGLKFMVYLQKENIIDESGMPKERFSAEFPKEGPSILRIQQVVRGDSAAYFCASSPLAVTPWADTGELFFGEGSRLTVL.